This T cell receptor beta chain is drawn from a study of CD8 T cells in ankylosing spondylitis. TCRdb analysed the 5' RACE reads with MiXCR anew, one entry per CDR3 protein. The sample has fewer than 400,000 distinct CDR3 sequences, roughly 8% seen once. In germline, CDR1 is MNHNS, CDR2 SASEGT. The CDR3 is 16 amino acids. Deletions cut 3 bases from V and 2 bases from J, with 15 bases between. Findings of the study overall: Clones tied to disease were said to be significantly enriched in matched ankylosing spondylitis synovial fluid. What appeared characteristic of ankylosing spondylitis blood was a TCR beta motif of under 10 highly homologous variants.

Of note for this clonotype: Its antigen is not known.

V usage is TRBV6-1 and J usage is TRBJ2-3, with D perhaps matching TRBD2 (6 bases). The receptor's source is a male donor with ankylosing spondylitis. Sequencing was done on a sample of blood, either unsorted or a sorted T cell fraction (not recorded which). CDR3 in DNA: TGTGCCAGCAGTGATCGTAGGAGGGGTATCACAGATACGCAGTATTTT. Protein: CASSDRRRGITDTQYF.